This TCR beta chain was identified in a study of OX40 agonist ivuxolimab in advanced cancers. The overall study: Patients were infused with ivuxolimab every 2 weeks at 0.01 to 10 mg/kg. The dose-escalation group included hepatocellular carcinoma, melanoma, renal cell carcinoma and head and neck cancer. Prior anti-PD-1, anti-PD-L1 or anti-CTLA-4 therapy did not bar entry, and 40% to 45% had some.

Produced via immunoSEQ multiplex PCR; TCRdb's table is partial and in-frame only. The profile covers 55,000 to 90,000 clones, with 85% to 90% appearing a single time and under 2.5% taken by the ten largest. The J segment lost 4 bases and the V segment lost 3 bases, leaving 3 bases of the junction unmatched. This CDR3 spans 15 amino acids. Germline loops: CDR1 SGHRS, CDR2 YFSETQ. Sequenced here: CD4+ or CD8+ T cells sorted from blood, sampled in a trial of the OX40 agonist ivuxolimab. This sequence joins TRBV5-1 and TRBJ2-1; 11 bases align to TRBD1. This TCR derives from an adult with an advanced solid tumor such as melanoma, head and neck, liver or kidney cancer. CDR3 loop: CASSSGQGAYNEQFF. Here the CDR3 DNA reads TGCGCCAGCAGCTCCGGACAGGGGGCATACAATGAGCAGTTCTTC.